The 20 T cell receptor beta chains reported below all come from one sample, sequenced in a study of Graves' ophthalmopathy and Graves' hyperthyroidism. RNA transcripts were the source from which TCR beta CDR3 regions were amplified. A first-round RT-PCR used HTBI primers, followed by a second-round multiplex PCR. TCRdb independently ran MiXCR on the multiplex PCR reads; one entry per CDR3 protein. Of about 1.1 million distinct CDR3 sequences detected, 35% to 40% appear once; the ten largest clones hold over 8.5%. Sequencing was carried out using peripheral blood or thyroid tissue (not recorded which). The receptors derive from an adult man with Graves' hyperthyroidism.

In its sample, this clonotype was seen many times. The rearrangement joins TRBV5-1 to TRBJ2-2, with D perhaps assigned TRBD1 or TRBD2 (5 bases each). V gave up 1 base and J gave up 1 base, with 8 bases separating them. Germline CDR1 reads SGHRS; CDR2 reads YFSETQ. The CDR3 contains 15 residues. The CDR3 bases are TGCGCCAGCAGCTTGACGGGGCTGAACACCGGGGAGCTGTTTTTT. As protein: CASSLTGLNTGELFF.

The chain links TRBV14 to TRBJ1-2; 8 bases match TRBD1. The CDR3 totals 13 residues. Looked up from germline, CDR1 is SGHDN and CDR2 is FVKESK. CDR3 sequence (DNA): TGTTACCAAACCGGGACAGGACACTATGGCTACACCTTC. Protein: CYQTGTGHYGYTF.

This clonotype was seen once. The V gene is TRBV28, the J gene TRBJ1-2; D not resolved. V shed 6 bases and J shed 8 bases, with 13 bases lying between them. The CDR3 is made up of 12 amino acids. The V gene's germline CDR1 is MDHEN and CDR2 SYDVKM. CDR3 loop: CASRTPGWGYTF. The CDR3 nucleotides are TGTGCCAGCAGGACTCCGGGGTGGGGCTACACCTTC.

This clonotype has a handful of counts. The chain couples TRBV10-3 to TRBJ1-1; D gene unclear. Germline CDR1 ENHRY, CDR2 SYGVKD. This CDR3 region has 12 residues. Trimming left V 2 bases short and J 3 bases short, with 4 bases between. CDR3 bases: TGTGCCATCAGTGAGAGAGACACTGAAGCTTTCTTT. The encoded protein is CAISERDTEAFF.

This clonotype was counted many times. The chain employs TRBV6-5 and TRBJ2-5; a possible D gene is TRBD2 (5 bases). V was pared by 5 bases and J by 5 bases, with 18 bases between. This CDR3 has 15 amino acids. Per the germline V gene, CDR1 is MNHEY and CDR2 is SVGAGI. The CDR3 DNA sequence: TGTGCCAGCAGTCCACCCCACGACCGGAGGGAGACCCAGTACTTC. Encoded protein: CASSPPHDRRETQYF.

This clonotype was detected only a few times. V and J are TRBV11-3 and TRBJ1-6; 7 bases align to TRBD1. The trim removed 4 bases at V and 10 bases at J, leaving 13 bases unmatched. The CDR3 is made up of 16 amino acids. CDR1 and CDR2 (germline): SGHNT, YENEEA. The CDR3 protein is CASSCGGDRVWSPLHF. CDR3 in DNA: TGTGCCAGCAGCTGCGGGGGTGACAGGGTATGGTCACCCCTCCACTTT. Full variable domain (rest looked up from reference TRBV11-3 and TRBJ1-6): EAGVVQSPRYKIIEKKQPVAFWCNPISGHNTLYWYLQNLGQGPELLIRYENEEAVDDSQLPKDRFSAERLKGVDSTLKIQPAELGDSAVYLCASSCGGDRVWSPLHFGNGTRLTVT.

This clonotype was seen many times. CDR3 coding DNA: TGTGCCAGCAGCTTCGGGCTAGCGGGAGACTCCTACGAGCAGTACTTC. As protein: CASSFGLAGDSYEQYF. The gene calls are TRBV7-6 and TRBJ2-7; 10 bases line up with TRBD2. This CDR3 has 16 amino acids. The J segment lost 0 bases and the V segment lost 3 bases, leaving 5 bases of the junction unmatched. Looked up from germline, CDR1 is SGHVS and CDR2 is FNYEAQ.

The chain is built from TRBV7-2 and TRBJ2-7; D might be TRBD2 (6 bases). The CDR3 sequence is 16 residues long. Germline lookup yields CDR1 SGHTA and CDR2 FQGNSA. The V and J ends lost 6 bases and 6 bases respectively, with 24 bases between them. CDR3 DNA sequence: TGTGCCAGCAGTGCTAGAACAATAGCCGGGGGTTCCGAGCAGTACTTC. Translation: CASSARTIAGGSEQYF.

The chain carries TRBV12-3 or TRBV12-4 and TRBJ2-7; D not resolved. The CDR3 is 10 amino acids. Trimming cost V 6 bases and J 9 bases, with 9 bases left between them. The CDR3 region is CASSLTGQYF. CDR3 coding DNA: TGTGCCAGCAGCTTAACGGGGCAGTACTTC.

This clonotype has just a few counts. This chain links TRBV20-1 with TRBJ1-5; D ambiguous. Germline CDR1 reads DFQATT; CDR2 reads SNEGSKA (reference sequence). V was shortened by 6 bases and J by 5 bases, with 11 bases between the two germline ends. The CDR3 length is 12 residues. In DNA, the CDR3 is TGCAGTGCCGGGAGGACCGATCAGCCCCAGCATTTT. Translated, it gives CSAGRTDQPQHF.

This clonotype appeared many times. The chain recombines TRBV10-2 with TRBJ2-7; 8 bases align to TRBD1. Germline CDR1 reads WSHSY; CDR2 reads SAAADI. V gave up 4 bases and J gave up 3 bases; unmatched junction bases: 8. The CDR3 extends over 15 amino acids. CDR3 sequence reads: CASSAPTGVIYEQYF. In DNA form, the CDR3 reads TGCGCCAGCAGTGCCCCGACAGGGGTTATCTACGAGCAGTACTTC.

Points on this clonotype: A read error is possible here, since a much larger clone lies one base away. This chain connects TRBV10-3 to TRBJ2-2, with D possibly TRBD1 on 5 matching bases. Per the germline V gene, CDR1 is ENHRY and CDR2 is SYGVKD. The ends were cut back, 10 bases at V and 5 bases at J, with 14 bases in the middle. The CDR3 runs to 13 residues. CDR3 nucleotides: TGTGCCAGCAGGGCCCTAGTGACCGGGGAGCTGTTTTTT. Encoded protein: CASRALVTGELFF.

J is TRBJ1-6 and V is TRBV5-1; TRBD1 is a possible D gene (5 bases). Per the germline V gene, CDR1 is SGHRS and CDR2 is YFSETQ. This CDR3 comprises 14 residues. V was pared by 0 bases and J by 10 bases, with 11 bases between. CDR3 DNA: TGCGCCAGCAGCTTGGCTCAGGGTACCTCACCCCTCCACTTT. Amino acid sequence: CASSLAQGTSPLHF.

V usage is TRBV4-1 and J usage is TRBJ2-5; tentative D call: TRBD2 (6 bases). The length of the CDR3 is 16 residues. Trimming removed 1 base from V and 7 bases from J, with 19 bases in between. Germline-derived CDR1 and CDR2 are MGHRA and YSYEKL. CDR3 sequence (DNA): TGCGCCAGCAGCCAAGCTCCACTAGCACGCCACGGGACCCAGTACTTC. Its translation: CASSQAPLARHGTQYF.

This clonotype was found a few times. The V call is TRBV5-4, the J call TRBJ1-4; weak D call: TRBD1 (5 bases). With 4 bases removed from V and 0 bases from J, the gap between germline ends came to 10 bases. Looked up from germline, CDR1 is SGHNT and CDR2 is YYREEE (reference sequence). The CDR3 runs to 15 residues. The CDR3 region has the DNA TGTGCCAGCAGCCCGTCGACAGCAACTAATGAAAAACTGTTTTTT. Protein: CASSPSTATNEKLFF. Supplemented by reference TRBV5-4 and TRBJ1-4, the full variable domain reads ETGVTQSPTHLIKTRGQQVTLRCSSQSGHNTVSWYQQALGQGPQFIFQYYREEENGRGNFPPRFSGLQFPNYSSELNVNALELDDSALYLCASSPSTATNEKLFFGSGTQLSVL.

This clonotype was recorded at least ten times. The genes are TRBV10-3 and TRBJ1-3; 7 positions match TRBD1. V shed 7 bases and J 0 bases; nucleotides not matched to a gene: 6. Germline CDR1 and CDR2: ENHRY and SYGVKD. There are 15 residues in the CDR3. This CDR3 is CAIKRQGLSGNTIYF. The CDR3 nucleotides are TGTGCCATCAAGAGACAGGGCCTCTCTGGAAACACCATATATTTT.

Only a few counts were recorded for this clonotype. The CDR3 carries no conserved terminal phenylalanine or tryptophan, so it likely arises from a read error. The chain links TRBV10-3 to TRBJ2-7, with D unclear. Per germline, CDR1 ENHRY and CDR2 SYGVKD. This CDR3 is built from 10 residues. Trimming removed 2 bases from V and 9 bases from J, with 5 bases in between. The CDR3 nucleotides are TGTGCCATCAGTGAGATAGGGCAGTACAGC. Amino acids: CAISEIGQYS.

As concerns this clonotype: This may stem from a read error, because a much larger clone lies one nucleotide away. The conserved phenylalanine or tryptophan is not found at the CDR3 terminus, so this likely reflects a read error. This chain connects TRBV7-2 to TRBJ1-4, with D uncertain. This CDR3 contains 15 residues. Germline V gene sequence: CDR1 SGHTA, CDR2 FQGNSA. The CDR3 coding sequence is TGTGCCAGCAAACGAGCCCTATCGACTAATAAAAAACTGTTTCTT. The encoded protein is CASKRALSTNKKLFL.

This clonotype was detected ten times or more. V gene TRBV19 combines with J gene TRBJ2-6; D ambiguous. The V end lost 3 bases, the J end lost 1 base, and 7 bases lay between the germline ends. Germline-derived CDR1 and CDR2 are LNHDA and SQIVND (reference sequence). The CDR3 is 15 amino acids. The CDR3 DNA is TGTGCCAGTAGTATGAAGTTTTCTGGGGCCAACGTCCTGACTTTC. Translating gives CASSMKFSGANVLTF.

Ten or more counts support this clonotype. The chain employs TRBV19 and TRBJ1-5, with TRBD1 identical over 8 bases. The junction had 4 bases not matched to a gene; V was cut back by 7 bases and J by 2 bases. CDR3 size: 14 residues. CDR1 is LNHDA and CDR2 is SQIVND in the germline V gene (reference sequence). The CDR3 protein is CASTGTGGNQPQHF. CDR3 coding DNA: TGTGCCAGTACCGGGACAGGAGGCAATCAGCCCCAGCATTTT.